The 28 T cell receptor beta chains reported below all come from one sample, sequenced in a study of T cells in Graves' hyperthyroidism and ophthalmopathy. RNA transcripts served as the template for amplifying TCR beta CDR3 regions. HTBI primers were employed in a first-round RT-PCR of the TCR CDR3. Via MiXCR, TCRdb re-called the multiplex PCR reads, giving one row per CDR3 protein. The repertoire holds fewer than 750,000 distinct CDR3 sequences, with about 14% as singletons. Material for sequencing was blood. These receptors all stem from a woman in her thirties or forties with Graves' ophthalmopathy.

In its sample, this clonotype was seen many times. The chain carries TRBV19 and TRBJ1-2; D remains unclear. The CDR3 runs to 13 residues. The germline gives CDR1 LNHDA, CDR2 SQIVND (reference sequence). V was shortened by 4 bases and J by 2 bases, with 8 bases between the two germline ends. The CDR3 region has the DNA TGTGCCAGTAGTACACACGTGAACTATGGCTACACCTTC. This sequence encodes CASSTHVNYGYTF.

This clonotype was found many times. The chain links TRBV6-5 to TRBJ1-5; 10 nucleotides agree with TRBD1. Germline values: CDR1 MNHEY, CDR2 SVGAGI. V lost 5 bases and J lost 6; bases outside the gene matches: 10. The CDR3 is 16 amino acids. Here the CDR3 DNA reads TGTGCCAGCAGTCCCGGGACAGGGGCTCGGTCTCAGCCCCAGCATTTT. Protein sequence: CASSPGTGARSQPQHF.

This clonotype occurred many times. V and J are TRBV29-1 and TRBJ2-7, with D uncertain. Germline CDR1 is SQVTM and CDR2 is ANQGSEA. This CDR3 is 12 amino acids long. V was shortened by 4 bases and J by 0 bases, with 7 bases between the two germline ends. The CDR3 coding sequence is TGCAGCGTTGTTGGTTACTCCTACGAGCAGTACTTC. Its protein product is CSVVGYSYEQYF.

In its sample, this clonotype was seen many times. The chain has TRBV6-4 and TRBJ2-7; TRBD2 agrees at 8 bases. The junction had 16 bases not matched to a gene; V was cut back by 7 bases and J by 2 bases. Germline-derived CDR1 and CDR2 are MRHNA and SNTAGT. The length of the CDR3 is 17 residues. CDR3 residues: CASTKLSSGGIPYEQYF. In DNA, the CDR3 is TGTGCCAGCACTAAATTGTCGTCGGGAGGGATTCCCTACGAGCAGTACTTC.

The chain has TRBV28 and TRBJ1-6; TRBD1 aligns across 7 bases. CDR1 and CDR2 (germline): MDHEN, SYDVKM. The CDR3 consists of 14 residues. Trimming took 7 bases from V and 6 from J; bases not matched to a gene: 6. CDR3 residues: CASNTGQFNSPLHF. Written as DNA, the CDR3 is TGTGCCAGCAACACGGGACAGTTTAATTCACCCCTCCACTTT.

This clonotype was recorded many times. The CDR3 sequence is CASRWSGFDQPQHF. The CDR3 DNA follows: TGTGCCAGTAGATGGTCGGGATTCGATCAGCCCCAGCATTTT. The chain couples TRBV19 to TRBJ1-5; D unclear. This CDR3 spans 14 amino acids. V lost 6 bases and J 5 bases, leaving 14 bases between the germline ends. CDR1 and CDR2 (germline): LNHDA, SQIVND (reference sequence).

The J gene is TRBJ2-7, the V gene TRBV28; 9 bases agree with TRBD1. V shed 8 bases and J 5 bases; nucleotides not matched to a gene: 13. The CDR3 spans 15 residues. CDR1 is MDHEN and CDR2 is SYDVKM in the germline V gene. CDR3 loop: CASVKWTGAYNEQYF. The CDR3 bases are TGTGCCAGCGTTAAATGGACAGGGGCATATAACGAGCAGTACTTC. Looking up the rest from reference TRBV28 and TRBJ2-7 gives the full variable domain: DVKVTQSSRYLVKRTGEKVFLECVQDMDHENMFWYRQDPGLGLRLIYFSYDVKMKEKGDIPEGYSVSREKKERFSLILESASTNQTSMYLCASVKWTGAYNEQYFGPGTRLTVT.

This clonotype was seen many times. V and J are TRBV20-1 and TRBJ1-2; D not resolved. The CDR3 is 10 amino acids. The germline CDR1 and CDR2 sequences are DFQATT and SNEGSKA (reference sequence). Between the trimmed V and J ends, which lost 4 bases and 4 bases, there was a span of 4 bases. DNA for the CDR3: TGCAGTGCTAAGGGCTATGGCTACACCTTC. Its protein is CSAKGYGYTF.

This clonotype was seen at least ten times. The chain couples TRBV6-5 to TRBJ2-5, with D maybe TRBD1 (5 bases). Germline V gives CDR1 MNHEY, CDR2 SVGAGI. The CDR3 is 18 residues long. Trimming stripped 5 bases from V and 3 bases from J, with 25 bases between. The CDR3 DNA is TGTGCCAGCAGTCCCCGTAGGGGTTTTAACCCGTTGAAAGAGACCCAGTACTTC. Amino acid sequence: CASSPRRGFNPLKETQYF.

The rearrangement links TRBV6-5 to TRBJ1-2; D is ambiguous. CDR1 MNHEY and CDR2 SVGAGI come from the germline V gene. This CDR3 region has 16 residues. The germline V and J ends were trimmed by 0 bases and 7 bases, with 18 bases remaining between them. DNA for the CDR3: TGTGCCAGCAGTTACTCGCTCGGCCTTACACGGGGTGGCTACACCTTC. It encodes CASSYSLGLTRGGYTF.

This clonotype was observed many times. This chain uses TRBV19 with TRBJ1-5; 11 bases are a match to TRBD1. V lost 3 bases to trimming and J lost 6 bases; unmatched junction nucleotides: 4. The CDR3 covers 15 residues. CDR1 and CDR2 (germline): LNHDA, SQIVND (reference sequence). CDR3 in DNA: TGTGCCAGTAGTATGGGGACAGGGGGTACTCAGCCCCAGCATTTT. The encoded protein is CASSMGTGGTQPQHF. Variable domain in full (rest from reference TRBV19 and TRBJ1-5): DGGITQSPKYLFRKEGQNVTLSCEQNLNHDAMYWYRQDPGQGLRLIYYSQIVNDFQKGDIAEGYSVSREKKESFPLTVTSAQKNPTAFYLCASSMGTGGTQPQHFGDGTRLSIL.

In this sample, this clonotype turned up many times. The CDR3, as DNA: TGTGCCTGGAGTGTAGGAAGGGTCGAGCAGTACTTC. Protein product: CAWSVGRVEQYF. The chain couples TRBV30 to TRBJ2-7; unclear D gene. V was shortened by 0 bases and J by 6 bases, with 9 bases between the two germline ends. The CDR3 is 12 amino acids. The germline V gene has CDR1 GTSNPN and CDR2 SVGIG (reference sequence).

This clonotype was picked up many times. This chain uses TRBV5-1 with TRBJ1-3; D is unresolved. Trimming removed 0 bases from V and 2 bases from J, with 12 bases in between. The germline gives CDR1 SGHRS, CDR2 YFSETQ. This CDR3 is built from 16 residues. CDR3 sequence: CASSLVSGTTGNTIYF. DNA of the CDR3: TGCGCCAGCAGCTTGGTTTCGGGAACTACTGGAAACACCATATATTTT. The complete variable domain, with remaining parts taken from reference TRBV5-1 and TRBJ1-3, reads KAGVTQTPRYLIKTRGQQVTLSCSPISGHRSVSWYQQTPGQGLQFLFEYFSETQRNKGNFPGRFSGRQFSNSRSEMNVSTLELGDSALYLCASSLVSGTTGNTIYFGEGSWLTVV.

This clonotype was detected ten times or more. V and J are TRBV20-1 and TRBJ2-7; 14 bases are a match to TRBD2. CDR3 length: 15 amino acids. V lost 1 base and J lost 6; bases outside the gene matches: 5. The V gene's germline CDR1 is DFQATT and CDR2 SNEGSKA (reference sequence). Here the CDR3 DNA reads TGCAGTGCTAGAGGGGCGACTAGCGGGAGGGTCGAGCAGTACTTC. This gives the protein CSARGATSGRVEQYF.

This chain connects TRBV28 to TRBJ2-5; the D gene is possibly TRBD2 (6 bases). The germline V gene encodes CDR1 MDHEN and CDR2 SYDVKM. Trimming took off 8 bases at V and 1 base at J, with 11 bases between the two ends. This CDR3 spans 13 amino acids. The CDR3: CASVEGTQETQYF. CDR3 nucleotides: TGTGCCAGCGTGGAGGGCACCCAAGAGACCCAGTACTTC.

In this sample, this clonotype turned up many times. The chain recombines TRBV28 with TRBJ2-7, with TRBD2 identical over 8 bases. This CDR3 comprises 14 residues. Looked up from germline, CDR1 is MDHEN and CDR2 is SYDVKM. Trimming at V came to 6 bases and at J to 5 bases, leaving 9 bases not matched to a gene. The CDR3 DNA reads TGTGCCAGCAGCTTGTTAGCGGGACCCCACGAGCAGTACTTC. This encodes CASSLLAGPHEQYF.

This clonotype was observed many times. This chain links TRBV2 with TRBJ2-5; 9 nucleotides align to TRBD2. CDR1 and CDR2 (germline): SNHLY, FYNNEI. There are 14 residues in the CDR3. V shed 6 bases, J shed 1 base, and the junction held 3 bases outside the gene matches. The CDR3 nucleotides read TGTGCCAGCAGACGGCGGGAGGGCCAAGAGACCCAGTACTTC. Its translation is CASRRREGQETQYF.

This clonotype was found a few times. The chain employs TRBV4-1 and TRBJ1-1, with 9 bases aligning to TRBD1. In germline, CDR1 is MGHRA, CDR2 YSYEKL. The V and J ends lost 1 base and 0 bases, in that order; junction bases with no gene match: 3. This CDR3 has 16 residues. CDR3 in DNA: TGCGCCAGCAGCCAAGGGACAGGGGTGATGAACACTGAAGCTTTCTTT. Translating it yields CASSQGTGVMNTEAFF.

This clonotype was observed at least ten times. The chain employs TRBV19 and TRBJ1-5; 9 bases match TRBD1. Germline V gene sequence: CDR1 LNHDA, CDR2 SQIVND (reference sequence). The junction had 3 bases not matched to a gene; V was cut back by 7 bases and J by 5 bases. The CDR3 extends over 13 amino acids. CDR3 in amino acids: CASTGQGYQPQHF. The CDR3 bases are TGTGCCAGTACGGGACAGGGCTATCAGCCCCAGCATTTT.

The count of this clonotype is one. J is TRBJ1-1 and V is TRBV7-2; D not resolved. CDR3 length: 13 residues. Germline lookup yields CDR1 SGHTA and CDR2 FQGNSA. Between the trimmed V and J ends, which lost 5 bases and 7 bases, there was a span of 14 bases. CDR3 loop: CASSPPGLNEAFF. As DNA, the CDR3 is TGTGCCAGCAGCCCCCCCGGACTTAATGAAGCTTTCTTT. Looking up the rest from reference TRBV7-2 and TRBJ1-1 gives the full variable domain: GAGVSQSPSNKVTEKGKDVELRCDPISGHTALYWYRQSLGQGLEFLIYFQGNSAPDKSGLPSDRFSAERTGGSVSTLTIQRTQQEDSAVYLCASSPPGLNEAFFGQGTRLTVV.

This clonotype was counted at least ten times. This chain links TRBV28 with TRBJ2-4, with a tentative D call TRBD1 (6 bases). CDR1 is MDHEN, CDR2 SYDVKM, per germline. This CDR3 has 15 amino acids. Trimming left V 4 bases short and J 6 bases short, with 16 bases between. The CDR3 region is CASSSPRGRVNIQYF. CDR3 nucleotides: TGTGCCAGCAGTTCCCCCAGGGGCCGGGTAAACATTCAGTACTTC.

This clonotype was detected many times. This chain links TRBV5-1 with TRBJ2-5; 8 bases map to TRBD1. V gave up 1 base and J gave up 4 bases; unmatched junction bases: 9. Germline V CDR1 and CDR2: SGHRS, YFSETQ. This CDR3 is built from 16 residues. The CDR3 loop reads CASSLHQGAAGETQYF. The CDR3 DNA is TGCGCCAGCAGCTTGCACCAGGGGGCAGCGGGAGAGACCCAGTACTTC.

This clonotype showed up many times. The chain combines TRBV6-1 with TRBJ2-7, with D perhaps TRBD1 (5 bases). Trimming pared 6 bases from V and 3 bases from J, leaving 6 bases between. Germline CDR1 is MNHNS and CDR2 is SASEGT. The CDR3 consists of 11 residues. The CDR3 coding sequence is TGTGCCAGCAGGGACATCTACGAGCAGTACTTC. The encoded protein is CASRDIYEQYF.

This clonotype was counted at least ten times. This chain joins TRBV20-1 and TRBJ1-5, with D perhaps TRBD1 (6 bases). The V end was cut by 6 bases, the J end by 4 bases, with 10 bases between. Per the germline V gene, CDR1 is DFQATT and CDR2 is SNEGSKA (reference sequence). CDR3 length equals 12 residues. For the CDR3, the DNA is TGCAGTGCCTGGGACAATAATCAGCCCCAGCATTTT. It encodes CSAWDNNQPQHF.

The CDR3 DNA reads TGTGCCAGCAGTTACTCGCACAGGGGCTCTGGCTATGGCTACACCTTC. It is translated as CASSYSHRGSGYGYTF. The V call is TRBV6-5, the J call TRBJ1-2, with 7 nucleotides matching TRBD1. Germline CDR1 is MNHEY and CDR2 is SVGAGI. The CDR3 loop spans 16 amino acids. The junction had 8 bases not matched to a gene; V was cut back by 0 bases and J by 4 bases.

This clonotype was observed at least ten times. CDR3 sequence: CASTRLPGQGNTEAFF. Here the CDR3 DNA reads TGTGCCAGCACCCGCCTCCCCGGACAGGGGAACACTGAAGCTTTCTTT. The rearrangement joins TRBV28 to TRBJ1-1; 8 bases line up with TRBD1. The germline V gene has CDR1 MDHEN and CDR2 SYDVKM. CDR3 length: 16 amino acids. The V segment lost 7 bases and the J segment 1 base; nucleotides outside the gene matches: 11.

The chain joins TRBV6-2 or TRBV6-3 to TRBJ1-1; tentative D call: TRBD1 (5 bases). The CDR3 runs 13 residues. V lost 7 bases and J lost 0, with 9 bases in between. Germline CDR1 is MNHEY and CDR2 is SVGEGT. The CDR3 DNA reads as TGTGCCAGCATGCGGGGCATGAACACTGAAGCTTTCTTT. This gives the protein CASMRGMNTEAFF.

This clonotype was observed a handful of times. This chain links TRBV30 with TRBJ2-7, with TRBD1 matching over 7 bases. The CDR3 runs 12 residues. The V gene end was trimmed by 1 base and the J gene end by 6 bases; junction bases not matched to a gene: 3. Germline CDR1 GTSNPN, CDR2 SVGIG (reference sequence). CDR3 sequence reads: CAWSETGSEQYF. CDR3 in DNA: TGTGCCTGGAGTGAGACAGGGAGCGAGCAGTACTTC.